This paragraph reports one T cell receptor (beta chain). The antigen is unknown. Both 60 Vbeta primers and 13 Jbeta primers went into the PCR. Clones were read by immunoSEQ multiplex PCR, and TCRdb kept only the in-frame ones, dropping some. The specimen's table records about 100,000 clones. The CDR3 runs to 11 residues. The ends were cut back, 4 bases at V and 4 bases at J, with 4 bases in the middle. From germline, CDR1 is SQVTM and CDR2 ANQGSEA. This sample stems from a study of cytomegalovirus exposure and HLA in healthy donors. General study points: Later analysis indicated greater clonal expansion among HLA-associated TCR beta chains than among equally common other chains. Common viral pathogens were later found to be apparently linked to several of the most significant clusters. Rare TCR sequences predominated, though certain public TCRs were found in many donors.

The sequence derives from a man between 45 and 60 years old in good health and CMV-seronegative. The sequenced material came from PBMCs. The rearrangement uses TRBV29-1 and TRBJ2-2, with no clear D. The CDR3: CSVGATGELFF. The CDR3 DNA reads TGCAGCGTTGGGGCCACCGGGGAGCTGTTTTTT.